This T cell receptor beta chain is from a study of radiation and T cells in renal cell carcinoma. Noted time point: blood 2 weeks post-SBRT. As for treatment: 15 Gy SBRT to primary tumor, nephrectomy 4 weeks later. Sequenced by immunoSEQ multiplex PCR; TCRdb stores in-frame clones only, minus some. Among 25,000 to 30,000 clones, 81% were seen once, and the ten largest hold about 33%. The TCR was taken from a man aged 55 to 70 with renal cell carcinoma. The specimen comprised blood, sampled from a patient whose treatment included radiotherapy and nephrectomy.

The chain's CDR3 is CASSPKDGRRAGANVLTF. The CDR3 bases are TGTGCCAGCAGTCCCAAGGACGGGAGACGGGCTGGGGCCAACGTCCTGACTTTC. This sequence joins TRBV27 and TRBJ2-6; a weak D match, TRBD2 (6 bases). Trimming pared 5 bases from V and 2 bases from J, leaving 19 bases between. Germline CDR1 and CDR2: MNHEY and SMNVEV (reference sequence). This CDR3 has 18 amino acids.